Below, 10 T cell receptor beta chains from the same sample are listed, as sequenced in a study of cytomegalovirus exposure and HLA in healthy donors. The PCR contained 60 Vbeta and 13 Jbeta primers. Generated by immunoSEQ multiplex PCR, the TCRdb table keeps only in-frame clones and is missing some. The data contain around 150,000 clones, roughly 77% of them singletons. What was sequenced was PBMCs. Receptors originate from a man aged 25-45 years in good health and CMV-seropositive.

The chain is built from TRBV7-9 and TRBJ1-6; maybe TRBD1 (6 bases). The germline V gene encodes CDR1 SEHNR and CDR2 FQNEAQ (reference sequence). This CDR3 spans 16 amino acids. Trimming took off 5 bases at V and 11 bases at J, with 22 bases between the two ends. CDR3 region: CASSPGQSRTTTPLHF. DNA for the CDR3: TGTGCCAGCAGCCCCGGACAGTCCAGGACAACGACACCCCTCCACTTT.

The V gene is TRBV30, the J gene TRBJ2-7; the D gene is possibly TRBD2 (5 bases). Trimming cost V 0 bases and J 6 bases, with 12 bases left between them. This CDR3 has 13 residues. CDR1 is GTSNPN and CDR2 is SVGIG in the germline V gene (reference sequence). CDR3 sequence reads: CAWSVHGGPEQYF. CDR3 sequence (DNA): TGTGCCTGGAGTGTACATGGAGGCCCCGAGCAGTACTTC. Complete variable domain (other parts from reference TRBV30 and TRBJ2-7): SQTIHQWPATLVQPVGSPLSLECTVEGTSNPNLYWYRQAAGRGLQLLFYSVGIGQISSEVPQNLSASRPQDRQFILSSKKLLLSDSGFYLCAWSVHGGPEQYFGPGTRLTVT.

The CDR3 spells CASSMKGWGNTEAFF. The CDR3, as DNA: TGTGCCAGCAGCATGAAGGGGTGGGGGAACACTGAAGCTTTCTTT. The genes are TRBV14 and TRBJ1-1; perhaps TRBD1 as D (5 bases). V lost 5 bases to trimming and J lost 1 base, with 14 bases between them. The CDR3 extends over 15 amino acids. CDR1 and CDR2 (germline): SGHDN, FVKESK.

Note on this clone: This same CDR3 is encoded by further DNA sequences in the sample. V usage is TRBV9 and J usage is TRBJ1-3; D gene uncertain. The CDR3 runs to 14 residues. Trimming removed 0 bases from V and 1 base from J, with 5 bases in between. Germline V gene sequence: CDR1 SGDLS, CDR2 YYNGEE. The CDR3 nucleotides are TGTGCCAGCAGCGTAGGAGATTCTGGAAACACCATATATTTT. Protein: CASSVGDSGNTIYF.

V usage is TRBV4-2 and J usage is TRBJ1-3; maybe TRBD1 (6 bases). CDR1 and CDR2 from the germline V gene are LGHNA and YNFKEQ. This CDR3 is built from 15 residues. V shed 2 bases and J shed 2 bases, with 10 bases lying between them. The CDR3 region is CASSQRDITGNTIYF. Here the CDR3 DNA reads TGTGCCAGCAGCCAACGGGACATTACTGGAAACACCATATATTTT.

The CDR3 spells CAISESREENVRFGEQYF. The CDR3 DNA follows: TGTGCCATCAGTGAGTCGAGGGAAGAGAATGTCCGTTTCGGGGAGCAGTACTTC. This chain connects TRBV10-3 to TRBJ2-7, with a possible D match to TRBD2 (5 bases). V dropped 0 bases and J dropped 7 bases, with 25 bases sitting between them. The CDR3 consists of 18 residues. From germline, CDR1 is ENHRY and CDR2 SYGVKD.

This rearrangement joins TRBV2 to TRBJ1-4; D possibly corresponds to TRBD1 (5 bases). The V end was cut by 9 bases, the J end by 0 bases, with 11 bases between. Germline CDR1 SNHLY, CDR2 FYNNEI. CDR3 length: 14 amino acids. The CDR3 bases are TGTGCCAGTGAACAGGAAGCAACTAATGAAAAACTGTTTTTT. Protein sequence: CASEQEATNEKLFF.

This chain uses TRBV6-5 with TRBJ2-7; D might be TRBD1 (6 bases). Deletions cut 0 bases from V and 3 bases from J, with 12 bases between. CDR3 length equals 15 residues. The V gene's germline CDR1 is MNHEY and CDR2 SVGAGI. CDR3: CASSYSRLRGYEQYF. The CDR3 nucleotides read TGTGCCAGCAGTTACTCGAGGCTCAGGGGCTACGAGCAGTACTTC.

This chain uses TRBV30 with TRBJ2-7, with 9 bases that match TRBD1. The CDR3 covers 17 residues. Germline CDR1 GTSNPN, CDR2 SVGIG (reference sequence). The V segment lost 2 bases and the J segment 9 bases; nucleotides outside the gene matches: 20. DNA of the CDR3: TGTGCCTGGAGTTCGCAGGCAGCGGGACAGGGTAGGGTTCGGCAGTACTTC. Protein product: CAWSSQAAGQGRVRQYF.

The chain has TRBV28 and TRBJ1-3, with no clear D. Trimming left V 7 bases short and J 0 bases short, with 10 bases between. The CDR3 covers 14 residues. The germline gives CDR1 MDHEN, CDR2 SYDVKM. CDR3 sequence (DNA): TGTGCCAGCATTACTTCCAACTCTGGAAACACCATATATTTT. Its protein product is CASITSNSGNTIYF. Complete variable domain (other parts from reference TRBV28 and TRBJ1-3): DVKVTQSSRYLVKRTGEKVFLECVQDMDHENMFWYRQDPGLGLRLIYFSYDVKMKEKGDIPEGYSVSREKKERFSLILESASTNQTSMYLCASITSNSGNTIYFGEGSWLTVV.